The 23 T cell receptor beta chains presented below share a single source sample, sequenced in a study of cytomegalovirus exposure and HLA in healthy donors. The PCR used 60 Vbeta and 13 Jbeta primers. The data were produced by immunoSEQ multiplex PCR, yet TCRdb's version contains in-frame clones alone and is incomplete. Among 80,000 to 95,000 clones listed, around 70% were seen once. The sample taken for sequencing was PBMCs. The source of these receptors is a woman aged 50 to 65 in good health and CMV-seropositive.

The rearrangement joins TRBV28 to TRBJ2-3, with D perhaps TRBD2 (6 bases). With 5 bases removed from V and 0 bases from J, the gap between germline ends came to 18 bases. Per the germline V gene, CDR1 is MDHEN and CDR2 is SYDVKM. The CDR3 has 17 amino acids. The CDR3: CASSLHGTSPSTDTQYF. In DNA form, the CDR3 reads TGTGCCAGCAGTCTACACGGGACTTCCCCTAGCACAGATACGCAGTATTTT.

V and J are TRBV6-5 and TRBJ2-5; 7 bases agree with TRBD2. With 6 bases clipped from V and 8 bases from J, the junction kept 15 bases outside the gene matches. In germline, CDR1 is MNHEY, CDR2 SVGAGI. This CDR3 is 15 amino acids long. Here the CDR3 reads CASSPGGGSEETQYF. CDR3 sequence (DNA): TGTGCCAGCAGCCCCGGCGGGGGAAGTGAGGAAACCCAGTACTTC.

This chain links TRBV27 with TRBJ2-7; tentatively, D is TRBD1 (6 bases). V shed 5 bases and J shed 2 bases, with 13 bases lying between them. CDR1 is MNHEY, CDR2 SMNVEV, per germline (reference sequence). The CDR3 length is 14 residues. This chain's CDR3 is CASSPRDKPYEQYF. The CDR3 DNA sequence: TGTGCCAGCAGTCCCCGGGACAAGCCCTACGAGCAGTACTTC.

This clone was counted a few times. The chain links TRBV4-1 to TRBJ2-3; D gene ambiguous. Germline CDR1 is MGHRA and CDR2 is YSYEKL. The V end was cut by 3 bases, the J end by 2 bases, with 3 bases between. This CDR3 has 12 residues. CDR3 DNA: TGCGCCAGCAGCCAGTACACAGATACGCAGTATTTT. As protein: CASSQYTDTQYF.

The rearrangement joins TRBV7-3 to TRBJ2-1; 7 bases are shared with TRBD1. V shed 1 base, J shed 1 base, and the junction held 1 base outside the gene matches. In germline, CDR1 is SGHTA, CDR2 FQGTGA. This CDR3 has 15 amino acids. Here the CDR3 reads CASSLRQGSYNEQFF. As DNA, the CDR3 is TGTGCCAGCAGCTTAAGACAGGGTTCCTACAATGAGCAGTTCTTC.

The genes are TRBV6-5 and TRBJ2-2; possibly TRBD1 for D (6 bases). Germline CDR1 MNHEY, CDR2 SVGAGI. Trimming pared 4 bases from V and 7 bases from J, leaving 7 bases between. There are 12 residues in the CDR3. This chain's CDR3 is CASSFRGGELFF. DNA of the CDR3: TGTGCCAGCAGTTTCAGGGGCGGGGAGCTGTTTTTT.

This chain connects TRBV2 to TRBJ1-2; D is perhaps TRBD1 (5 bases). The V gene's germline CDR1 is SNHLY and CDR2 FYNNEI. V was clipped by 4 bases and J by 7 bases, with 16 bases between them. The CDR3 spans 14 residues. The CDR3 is CASSAGVALPGYTF. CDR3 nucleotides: TGTGCCAGCAGTGCGGGGGTAGCTCTCCCTGGCTACACCTTC.

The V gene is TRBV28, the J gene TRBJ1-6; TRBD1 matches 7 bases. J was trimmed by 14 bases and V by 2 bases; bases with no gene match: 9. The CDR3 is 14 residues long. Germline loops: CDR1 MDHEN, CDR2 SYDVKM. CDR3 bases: TGTGCCAGCAGTTTAGGAGACAGGGTCTTCTCCCTCCACTTT. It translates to CASSLGDRVFSLHF.

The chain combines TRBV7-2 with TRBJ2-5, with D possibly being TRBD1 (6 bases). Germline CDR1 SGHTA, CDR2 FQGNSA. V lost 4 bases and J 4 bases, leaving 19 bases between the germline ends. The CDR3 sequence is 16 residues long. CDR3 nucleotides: TGTGCCAGCAGCTCCCTGCCTACAGGGCGCGGAGAGACCCAGTACTTC. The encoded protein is CASSSLPTGRGETQYF.

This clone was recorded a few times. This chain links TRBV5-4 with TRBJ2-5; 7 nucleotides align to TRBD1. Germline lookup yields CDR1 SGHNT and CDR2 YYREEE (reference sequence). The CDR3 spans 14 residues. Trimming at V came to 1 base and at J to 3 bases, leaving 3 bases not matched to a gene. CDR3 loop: CASSLSGTEETQYF. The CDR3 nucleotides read TGTGCCAGCAGCTTGTCCGGGACAGAAGAGACCCAGTACTTC.

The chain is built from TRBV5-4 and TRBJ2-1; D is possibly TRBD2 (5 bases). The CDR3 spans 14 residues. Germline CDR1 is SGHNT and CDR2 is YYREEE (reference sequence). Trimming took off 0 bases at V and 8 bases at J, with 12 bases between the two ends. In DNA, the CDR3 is TGTGCCAGCAGCTTGGACTCCCTGGGAGATGAGCAGTTCTTC. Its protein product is CASSLDSLGDEQFF.

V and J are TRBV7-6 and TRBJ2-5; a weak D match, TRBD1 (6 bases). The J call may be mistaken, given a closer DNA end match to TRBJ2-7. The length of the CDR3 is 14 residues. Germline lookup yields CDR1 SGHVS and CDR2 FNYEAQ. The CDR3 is CASSHGTGTYEQYF. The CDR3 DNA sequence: TGTGCCAGCAGCCATGGAACAGGGACGTACGAGCAGTACTTC.

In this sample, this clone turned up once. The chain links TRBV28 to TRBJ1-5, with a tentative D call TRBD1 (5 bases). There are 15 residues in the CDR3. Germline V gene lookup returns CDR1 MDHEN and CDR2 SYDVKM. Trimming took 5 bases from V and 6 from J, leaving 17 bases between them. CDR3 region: CASSPLIGGGQPQHF. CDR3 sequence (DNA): TGTGCCAGCAGTCCACTGATTGGGGGAGGTCAGCCCCAGCATTTT.

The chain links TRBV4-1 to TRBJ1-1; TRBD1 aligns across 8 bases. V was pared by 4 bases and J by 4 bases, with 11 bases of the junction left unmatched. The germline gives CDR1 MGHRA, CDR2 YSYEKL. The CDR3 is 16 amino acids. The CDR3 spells CASSPQGARGRTEAFF. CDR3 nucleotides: TGCGCCAGCAGCCCGCAGGGGGCGCGGGGTCGCACTGAAGCTTTCTTT.

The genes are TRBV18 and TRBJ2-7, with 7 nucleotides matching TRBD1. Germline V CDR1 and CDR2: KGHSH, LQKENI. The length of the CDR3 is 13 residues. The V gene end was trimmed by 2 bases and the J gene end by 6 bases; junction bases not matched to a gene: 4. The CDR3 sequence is CASSPGRDSEQYF. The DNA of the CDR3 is TGTGCCAGCTCACCAGGCAGGGACAGCGAGCAGTACTTC. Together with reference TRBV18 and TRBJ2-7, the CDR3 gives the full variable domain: NAGVMQNPRHLVRRRGQEARLRCSPMKGHSHVYWYRQLPEEGLKFMVYLQKENIIDESGMPKERFSAEFPKEGPSILRIQQVVRGDSAAYFCASSPGRDSEQYFGPGTRLTVT.

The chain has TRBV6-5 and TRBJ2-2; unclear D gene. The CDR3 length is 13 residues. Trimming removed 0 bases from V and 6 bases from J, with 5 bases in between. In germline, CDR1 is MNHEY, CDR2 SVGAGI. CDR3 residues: CASSYSSSGELFF. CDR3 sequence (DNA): TGTGCCAGCAGTTACTCCAGTTCCGGGGAGCTGTTTTTT.

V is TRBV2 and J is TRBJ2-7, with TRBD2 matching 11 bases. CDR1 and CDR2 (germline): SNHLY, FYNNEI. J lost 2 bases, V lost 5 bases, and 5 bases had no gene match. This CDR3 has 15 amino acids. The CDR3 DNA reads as TGTGCCAGCAGTCCGATAGCGGGAGGGACCTACGAGCAGTACTTC. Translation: CASSPIAGGTYEQYF.

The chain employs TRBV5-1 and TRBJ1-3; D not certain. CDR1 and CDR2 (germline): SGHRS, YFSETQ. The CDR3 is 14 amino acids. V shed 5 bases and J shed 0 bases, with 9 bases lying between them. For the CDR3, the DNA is TGCGCCAGCAGGGCAACTAGCTCTGGAAACACCATATATTTT. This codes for CASRATSSGNTIYF.

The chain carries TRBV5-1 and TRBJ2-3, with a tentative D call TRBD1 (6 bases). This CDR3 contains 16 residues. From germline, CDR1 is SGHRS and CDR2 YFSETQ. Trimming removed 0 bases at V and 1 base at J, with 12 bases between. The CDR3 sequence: CASSLGGAGGTDTQYF. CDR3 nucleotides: TGCGCCAGCAGCTTGGGAGGGGCAGGGGGCACAGATACGCAGTATTTT.

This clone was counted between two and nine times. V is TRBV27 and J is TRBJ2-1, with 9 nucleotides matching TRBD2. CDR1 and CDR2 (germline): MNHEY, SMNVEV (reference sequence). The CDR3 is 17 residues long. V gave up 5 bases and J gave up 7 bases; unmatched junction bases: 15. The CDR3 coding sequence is TGTGCCAGCAGTCCCCCGCTAGCGGGACTCCCATCTAATGAGCAGTTCTTC. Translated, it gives CASSPPLAGLPSNEQFF.

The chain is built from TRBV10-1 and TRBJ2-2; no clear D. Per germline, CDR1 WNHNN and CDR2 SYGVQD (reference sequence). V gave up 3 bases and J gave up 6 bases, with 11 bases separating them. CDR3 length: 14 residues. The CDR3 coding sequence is TGCGCCAGCAGTGATTTCGGGTCCTCCGGGGAGCTGTTTTTT. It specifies CASSDFGSSGELFF.

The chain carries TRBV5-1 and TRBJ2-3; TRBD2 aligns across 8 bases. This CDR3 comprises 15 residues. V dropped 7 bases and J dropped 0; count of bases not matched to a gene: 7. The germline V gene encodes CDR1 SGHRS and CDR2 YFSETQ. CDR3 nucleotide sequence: TGCGCCAGCGGCACTAGCGGCCCTAGCACAGATACGCAGTATTTT. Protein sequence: CASGTSGPSTDTQYF. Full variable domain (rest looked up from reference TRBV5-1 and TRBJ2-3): KAGVTQTPRYLIKTRGQQVTLSCSPISGHRSVSWYQQTPGQGLQFLFEYFSETQRNKGNFPGRFSGRQFSNSRSEMNVSTLELGDSALYLCASGTSGPSTDTQYFGPGTRLTVL.

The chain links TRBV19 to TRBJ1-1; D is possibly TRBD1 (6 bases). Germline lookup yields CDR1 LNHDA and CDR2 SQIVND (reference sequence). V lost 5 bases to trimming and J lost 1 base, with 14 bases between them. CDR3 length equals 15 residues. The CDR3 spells CASSPPGQRNTEAFF. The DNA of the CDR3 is TGTGCCAGTAGTCCCCCAGGACAGAGGAACACTGAAGCTTTCTTT.